This T cell receptor (beta chain) was sequenced in a study of molecular identifiers for immune sequencing clone quantification. Study context: Replicate experiments took RNA from approximately 20,000 or 100,000 naive CD8 cells, divided it five ways and sequenced four. The study's findings and limits: Barcode sharing among identical TCR molecules could make large clones appear smaller.

This clonotype was observed at least ten times. Its antigen remains unknown. V gave up 2 bases and J gave up 0 bases, with 10 bases separating them. The CDR3 totals 15 residues. Germline CDR1 is MGHRA and CDR2 is YSYEKL. From the PCR reads, TCRdb called clonotypes with MiXCR, one entry per CDR3 protein. The profile shows under 600,000 distinct CDR3 sequences, over 20% of them singletons. Sequencing was performed on naive CD8+ T cells from blood, with Jurkat cell RNA spiked in. This sample's subset: FACS-sorted CD8+CD4-CCR7+CD45RA+ naive T cells. The genes are TRBV4-1 and TRBJ1-1; D unresolved. The sequence derives from a human donor in good health. Some libraries in this study had Jurkat cell RNA spiked in. The CDR3 coding sequence is TGCGCCAGCAGCCAACAGAGAGGACTGAACACTGAAGCTTTCTTT. This sequence encodes CASSQQRGLNTEAFF.